What follows is one T cell receptor beta chain and its context. In its sample, this clonotype was seen a few times. Its antigen target is currently unknown. Base qualities are not at hand, and no much larger clone is one base apart. This entry is derived from a study of T-cell memory formation after mild COVID-19 listed by TCRdb under 2021. In the study overall: Most TCR sequence clusters were specific to one of the two donors. T-cell clones expanding and contracting after mild COVID-19 in two donors were tracked by longitudinal TCRalpha and TCRbeta repertoire sequencing. Two young, previously healthy adult volunteers, one female and one male, were included in the cohort.

Ficoll-Paque density gradient centrifugation was used to isolate PBMCs. The sample was run on an Illumina NovaSeq 6000. cDNA libraries for TCRalpha and TCRbeta were prepared by 5'RACE using constant-segment primers, with sample barcodes and unique molecular identifiers added. Trizol reagent was used to extract RNA from every sample. Libraries were amplified in two PCR steps, with a second sample barcode and Illumina TruSeq adapters added in the second step. Sequencing of the libraries was done on an Illumina NovaSeq, producing 2 x 150 bp paired-end reads. As for how the authors treated the data: Reads were demultiplexed and collapsed into UMI-guided consensus sequences with migec v1.2.7. Using mixcr v2.1.11, the UMI consensuses were aligned to TRA and TRB V and J templates and assembled into clonotypes. Expanded or contracted clonotypes were those called significant by both edgeR and NoisET, with noise models trained on biological replicates. For edgeR calls, a false discovery rate-adjusted p below 0.01 and a log2 fold-change threshold of 1 were applied. PCA with hierarchical clustering of max-normalized trajectories of the 1000 most abundant clonotypes was used as exploratory dynamics analysis. Separately sequenced CD4+ and CD8+ repertoires were used to assign a CD4 or CD8 phenotype to each responding clone. TCRdb itself trimmed the public reads at Q25 with fastp, ran MiXCR and retained productive beta chains. When rows share a CDR3 protein, they turn into one entry using the most common DNA and genes. The V and J calls here are based on TCRdb, not the publication. This sample is represented by around 340,000 distinct CDR3 sequences; roughly 14% of them were singletons. Around a fifth of the sample rests with the top ten.

The germline V gene (reference sequence) yields SEHNR for CDR1 and FQNEAQ for CDR2. V lost 3 bases and J lost 3 bases; the stretch between them is 12 bases long. The CDR3 holds 14 amino acids from the cysteine to the valine. CDR3 DNA only is kept here, 42 bases in frame from base 1. Beyond this particular receptor, the publication reports: Clones contracting from day 15 to 85 had balanced CD4/CD8 phenotypes, while a second wave expanding from day 15 to 37 was biased towards CD4+. Contracting CD4+ clones appeared mostly in the CM and EM memory subsets, whereas CD8+ clones were enriched in EMRA. The second-wave clones that peaked on day 37 were not confirmed to be SARS-CoV-2 specific. Some responding clones were detected in pre-infection memory, suggesting pre-existing cross-reactive memory T cells joined the SARS-CoV-2 response. The study covered only a couple of mild cases, and larger cohorts including severe cases with pre-infection samples were considered necessary.

The sequencing sample was made of PBMCs or a T cell subset sorted from them (not recorded which). The clonotype was recovered from a man younger than 35 who had mild COVID-19 (a few samples of this study predate the infection). The sample titles of this study are shuffled in the database, so cell type and time point are left out; the donor was told from shared clones. The chain was built from TRBV7-9 and TRBJ2-7; the D gene assignment is perhaps TRBD1 or TRBD2, with each matching 5 bases. The CDR3 protein is CASSFTGPYYEQYV. The nucleotide sequence reads as follows: TGTGCCAGCAGCTTTACGGGGCCCTACTACGAGCAGTACGTC.